This T cell receptor (beta chain) came from a study of blood T cell repertoires in COVID-19. At the level of the study: Samples representing acute and convalescent COVID-19 were sourced from the United States, Italy and Spain. T cells, B-cell-depleted T cells, or PBMCs supplied cDNA or gDNA.

J was trimmed by 7 bases and V by 4 bases; bases with no gene match: 12. The length of the CDR3 is 16 residues. The germline CDR1 and CDR2 sequences are SQVTM and ANQGSEA. This clone was picked up one time. The authors' processing: Reference gene primer amplification gave estimated nucleated cell counts. This table comes from immunoSEQ multiplex PCR, and its TCRdb copy is limited to in-frame clones, with some not included. V and J calls and clone size follow that table, whereas D and trimming were derived from the DNA. Seen here are 400,000 to 450,000 clones, around 86% observed once, and the top ten hold around 1.4%.

The source of this sequence is a woman aged 25-40 years with active or convalescent COVID-19. Sequences were obtained from peripheral blood. The gene calls are TRBV29-1 and TRBJ2-2; 10 bases fit TRBD2. The CDR3 nucleotides are TGCAGCGTTGTCTTAGCGGGAGGTCTAAGGGACGGGGAGCTGTTTTTT. As protein: CSVVLAGGLRDGELFF.